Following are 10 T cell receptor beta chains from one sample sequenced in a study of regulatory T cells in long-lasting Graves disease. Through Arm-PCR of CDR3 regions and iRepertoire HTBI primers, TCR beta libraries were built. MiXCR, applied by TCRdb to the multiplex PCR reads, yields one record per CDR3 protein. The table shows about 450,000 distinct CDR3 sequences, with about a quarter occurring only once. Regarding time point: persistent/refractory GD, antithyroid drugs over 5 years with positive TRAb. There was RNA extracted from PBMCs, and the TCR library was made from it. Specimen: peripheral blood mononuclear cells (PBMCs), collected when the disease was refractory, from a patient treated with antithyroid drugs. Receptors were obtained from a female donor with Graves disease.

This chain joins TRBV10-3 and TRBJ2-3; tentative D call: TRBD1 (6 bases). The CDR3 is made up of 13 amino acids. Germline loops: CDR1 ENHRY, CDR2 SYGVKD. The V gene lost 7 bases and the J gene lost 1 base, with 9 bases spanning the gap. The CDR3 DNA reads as TGTGCCATCAACAGGGACGGCACAGATACGCAGTATTTT. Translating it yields CAINRDGTDTQYF.

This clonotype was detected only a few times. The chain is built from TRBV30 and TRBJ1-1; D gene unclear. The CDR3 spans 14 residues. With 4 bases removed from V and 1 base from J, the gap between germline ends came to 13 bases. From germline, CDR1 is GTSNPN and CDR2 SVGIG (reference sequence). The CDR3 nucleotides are TGTGCCTGGACCGTTGGGATTGGGAACACTGAAGCTTTCTTT. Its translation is CAWTVGIGNTEAFF.

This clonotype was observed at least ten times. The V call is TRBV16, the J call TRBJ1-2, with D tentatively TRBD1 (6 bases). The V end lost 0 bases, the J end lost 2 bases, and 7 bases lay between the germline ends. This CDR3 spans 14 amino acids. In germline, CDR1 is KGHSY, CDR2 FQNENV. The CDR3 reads CASSQSGQNYGYTF. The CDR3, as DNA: TGTGCCAGCAGCCAATCAGGACAGAACTATGGCTACACCTTC.

This CDR3 is CSVETGTAYGYTF. The CDR3 DNA sequence: TGCAGCGTTGAAACTGGGACAGCCTATGGCTACACCTTC. The genes are TRBV29-1 and TRBJ1-2; 7 bases line up with TRBD1. The CDR3 runs 13 residues. Germline V lookup: CDR1 SQVTM, CDR2 ANQGSEA. Germline trimming cut 2 bases from V and 4 bases from J; bases unmatched to any gene: 4.

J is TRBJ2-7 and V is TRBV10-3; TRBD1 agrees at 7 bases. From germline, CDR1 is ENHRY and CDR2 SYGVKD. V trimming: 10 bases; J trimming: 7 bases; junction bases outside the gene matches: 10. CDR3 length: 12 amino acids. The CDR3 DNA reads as TGTGCCACTGACGACAGGGATCGAGAGCAGTACTTC. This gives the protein CATDDRDREQYF.

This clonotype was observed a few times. The CDR3 sequence: CASSPPVRVVYGYTF. As DNA, the CDR3 is TGTGCCAGCTCACCACCGGTCAGGGTGGTCTATGGCTACACCTTC. The chain employs TRBV18 and TRBJ1-2; D might be TRBD1 (5 bases). From germline, CDR1 is KGHSH and CDR2 LQKENI. This CDR3 has 15 residues. Trimming pared 0 bases from V and 4 bases from J, leaving 12 bases between. Combining the CDR3 with reference TRBV18 and TRBJ1-2 gives the whole variable domain NAGVMQNPRHLVRRRGQEARLRCSPMKGHSHVYWYRQLPEEGLKFMVYLQKENIIDESGMPKERFSAEFPKEGPSILRIQQVVRGDSAAYFCASSPPVRVVYGYTFGSGTRLTVV.

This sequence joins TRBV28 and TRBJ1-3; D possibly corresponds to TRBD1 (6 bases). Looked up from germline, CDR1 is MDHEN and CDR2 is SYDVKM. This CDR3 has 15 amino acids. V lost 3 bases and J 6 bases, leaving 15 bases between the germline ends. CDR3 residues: CASSFGRDTKNTIYF. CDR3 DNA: TGTGCCAGCAGTTTCGGCAGGGACACCAAAAACACCATATATTTT.

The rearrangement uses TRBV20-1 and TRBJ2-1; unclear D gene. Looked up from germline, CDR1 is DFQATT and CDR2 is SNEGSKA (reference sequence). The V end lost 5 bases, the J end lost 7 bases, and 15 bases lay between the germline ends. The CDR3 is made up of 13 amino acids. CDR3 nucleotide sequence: TGCAGTGCTCCCCGACCCGACGGAAATGAGCAGTTCTTC. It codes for CSAPRPDGNEQFF.

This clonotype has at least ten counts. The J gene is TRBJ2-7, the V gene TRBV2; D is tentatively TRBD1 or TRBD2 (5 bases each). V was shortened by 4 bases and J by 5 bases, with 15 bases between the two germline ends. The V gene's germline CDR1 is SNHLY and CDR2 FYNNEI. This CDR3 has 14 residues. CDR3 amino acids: CASSAQWGSDEQYF. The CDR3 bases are TGTGCCAGCAGTGCACAGTGGGGGTCGGACGAGCAGTACTTC.

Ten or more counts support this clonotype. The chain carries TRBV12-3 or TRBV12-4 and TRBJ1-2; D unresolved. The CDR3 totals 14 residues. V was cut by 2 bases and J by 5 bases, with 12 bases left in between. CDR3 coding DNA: TGTGCCAGCAGTTTACGGGCCAGCCCGTATGGCTACACCTTC. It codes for CASSLRASPYGYTF.